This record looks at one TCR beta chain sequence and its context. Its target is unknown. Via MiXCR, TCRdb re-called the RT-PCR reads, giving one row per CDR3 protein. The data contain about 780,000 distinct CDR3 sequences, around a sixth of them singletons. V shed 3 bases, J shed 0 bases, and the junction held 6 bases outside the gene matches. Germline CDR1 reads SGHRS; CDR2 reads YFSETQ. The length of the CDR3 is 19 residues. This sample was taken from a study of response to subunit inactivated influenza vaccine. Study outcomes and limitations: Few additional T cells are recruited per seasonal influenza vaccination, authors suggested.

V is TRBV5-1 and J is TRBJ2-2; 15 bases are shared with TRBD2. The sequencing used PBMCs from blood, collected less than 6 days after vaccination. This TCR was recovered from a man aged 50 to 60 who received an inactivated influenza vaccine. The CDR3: CASSWGLAGGRTNTGELFF. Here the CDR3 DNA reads TGCGCCAGCAGCTGGGGACTAGCGGGGGGTCGAACGAACACCGGGGAGCTGTTTTTT.